This T cell receptor beta chain was captured in a study of blood T cells in healthy people across ages. The CDR3 length is 16 residues. V lost 2 bases and J lost 0, with 14 bases in between. Then a second PCR, running roughly 7 to 11 cycles, was carried out with a sample-barcoded 5' primer and a J-beta primer mix. From the 5' RACE reads, TCRdb called clonotypes with MiXCR, one entry per CDR3 protein. The profile covers around 780,000 distinct CDR3 sequences, with roughly 26% appearing a single time and approximately 2.9% taken by the ten largest. The data were also submitted as part of a second study, on T cells of mothers and their children.

The sequenced sample was blood. The chain employs TRBV12-3 or TRBV12-4 and TRBJ2-7; either TRBD1 or TRBD2 may supply D (7 bases each). The TCR comes from a boy aged 10-17 years in good health. The CDR3 region has the DNA TGTGCCAGCAGTTTAAGGGGGCTAGCGGTCTCCTACGAGCAGTACTTC. It is translated as CASSLRGLAVSYEQYF.